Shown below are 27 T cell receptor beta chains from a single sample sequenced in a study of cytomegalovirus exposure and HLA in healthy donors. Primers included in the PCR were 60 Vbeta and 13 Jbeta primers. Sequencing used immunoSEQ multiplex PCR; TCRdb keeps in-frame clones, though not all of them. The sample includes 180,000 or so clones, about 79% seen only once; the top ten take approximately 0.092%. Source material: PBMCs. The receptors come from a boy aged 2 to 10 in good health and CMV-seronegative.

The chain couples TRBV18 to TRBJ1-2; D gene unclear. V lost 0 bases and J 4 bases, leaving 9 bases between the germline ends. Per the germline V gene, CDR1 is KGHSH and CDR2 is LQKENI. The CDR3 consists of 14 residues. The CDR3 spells CASSPPGGSYGYTF. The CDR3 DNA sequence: TGTGCCAGCTCACCACCGGGAGGGTCCTATGGCTACACCTTC.

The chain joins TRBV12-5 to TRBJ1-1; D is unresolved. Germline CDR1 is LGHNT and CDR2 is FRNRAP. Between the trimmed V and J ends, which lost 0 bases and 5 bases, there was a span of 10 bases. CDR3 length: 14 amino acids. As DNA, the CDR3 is TGTGCTAGTGGTTTGGTAACGGGGAGGACTGAAGCTTTCTTT. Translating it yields CASGLVTGRTEAFF.

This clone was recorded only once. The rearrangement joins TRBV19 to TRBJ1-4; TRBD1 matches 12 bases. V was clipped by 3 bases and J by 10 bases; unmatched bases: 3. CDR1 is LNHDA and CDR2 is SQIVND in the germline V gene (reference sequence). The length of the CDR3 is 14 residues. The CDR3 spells CASSIGDRGLKLFF. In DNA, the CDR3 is TGTGCCAGTAGTATTGGGGACAGGGGGCTAAAACTGTTTTTT. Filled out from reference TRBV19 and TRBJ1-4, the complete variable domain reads DGGITQSPKYLFRKEGQNVTLSCEQNLNHDAMYWYRQDPGQGLRLIYYSQIVNDFQKGDIAEGYSVSREKKESFPLTVTSAQKNPTAFYLCASSIGDRGLKLFFGSGTQLSVL.

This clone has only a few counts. In DNA, the CDR3 is TGTGCCAGCAGCACACAGGGTAGCGGGGGGGAAACAGATACGCAGTATTTT. Its translation is CASSTQGSGGETDTQYF. The chain carries TRBV13 and TRBJ2-3; TRBD2 matches 11 bases. Losses at the gene ends were 5 bases for V and 3 bases for J; bases not matched to a gene: 10. The CDR3 consists of 17 residues. Germline V gene sequence: CDR1 PRHDT, CDR2 FYEKMQ (reference sequence).

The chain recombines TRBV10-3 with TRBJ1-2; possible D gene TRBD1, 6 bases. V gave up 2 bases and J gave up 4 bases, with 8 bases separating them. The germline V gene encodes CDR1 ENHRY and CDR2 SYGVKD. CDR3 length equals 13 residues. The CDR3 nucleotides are TGTGCCATCAGTGAGGGACAGAGCTATGGCTACACCTTC. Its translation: CAISEGQSYGYTF.

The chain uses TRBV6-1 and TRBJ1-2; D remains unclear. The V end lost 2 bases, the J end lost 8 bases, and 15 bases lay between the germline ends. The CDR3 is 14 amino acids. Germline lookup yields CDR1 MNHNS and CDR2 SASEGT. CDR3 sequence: CASSEPPWASGYTF. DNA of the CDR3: TGTGCCAGCAGTGAACCTCCCTGGGCATCCGGCTACACCTTC.

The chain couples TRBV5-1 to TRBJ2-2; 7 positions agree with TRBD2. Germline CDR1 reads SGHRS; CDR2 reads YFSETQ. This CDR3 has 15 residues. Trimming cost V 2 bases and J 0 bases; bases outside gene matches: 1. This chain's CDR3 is CASSFGLANTGELFF. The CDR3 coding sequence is TGCGCCAGCAGCTTTGGACTAGCGAACACCGGGGAGCTGTTTTTT.

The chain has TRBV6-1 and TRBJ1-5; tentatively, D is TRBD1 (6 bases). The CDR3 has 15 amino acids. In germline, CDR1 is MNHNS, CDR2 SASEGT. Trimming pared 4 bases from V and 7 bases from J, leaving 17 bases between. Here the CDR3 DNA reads TGTGCCAGCAGTGCGATGGGGGCGCGCGGACAGCCCCAGCATTTT. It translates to CASSAMGARGQPQHF.

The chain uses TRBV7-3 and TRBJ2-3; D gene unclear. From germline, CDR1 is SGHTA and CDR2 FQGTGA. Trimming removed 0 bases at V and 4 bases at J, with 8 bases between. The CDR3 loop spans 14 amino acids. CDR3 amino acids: CASSLTAVPDTQYF. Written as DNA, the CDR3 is TGTGCCAGCAGCTTAACGGCGGTCCCAGATACGCAGTATTTT. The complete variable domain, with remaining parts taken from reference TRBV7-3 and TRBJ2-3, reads GAGVSQTPSNKVTEKGKYVELRCDPISGHTALYWYRQSLGQGPEFLIYFQGTGAADDSGLPNDRFFAVRPEGSVSTLKIQRTERGDSAVYLCASSLTAVPDTQYFGPGTRLTVL.

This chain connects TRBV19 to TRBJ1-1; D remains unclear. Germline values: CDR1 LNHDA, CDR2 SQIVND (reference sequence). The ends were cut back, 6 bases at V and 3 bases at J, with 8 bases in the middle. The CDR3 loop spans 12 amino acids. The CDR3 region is CASRAADTEAFF. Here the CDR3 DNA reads TGTGCCAGTAGGGCGGCAGACACTGAAGCTTTCTTT. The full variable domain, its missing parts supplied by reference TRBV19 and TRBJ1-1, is DGGITQSPKYLFRKEGQNVTLSCEQNLNHDAMYWYRQDPGQGLRLIYYSQIVNDFQKGDIAEGYSVSREKKESFPLTVTSAQKNPTAFYLCASRAADTEAFFGQGTRLTVV.

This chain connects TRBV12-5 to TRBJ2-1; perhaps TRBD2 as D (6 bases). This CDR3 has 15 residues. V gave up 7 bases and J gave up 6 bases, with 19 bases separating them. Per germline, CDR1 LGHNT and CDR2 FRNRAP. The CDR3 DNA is TGTGCTAGTGCCTCTCAGCCGGGACTTATCAATGAGCAGTTCTTC. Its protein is CASASQPGLINEQFF.

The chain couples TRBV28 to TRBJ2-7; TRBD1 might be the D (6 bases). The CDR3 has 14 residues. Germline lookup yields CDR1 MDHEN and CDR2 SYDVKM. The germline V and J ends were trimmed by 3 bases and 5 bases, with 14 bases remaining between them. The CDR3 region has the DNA TGTGCCAGCAGTTTGGAACAGGGTCGGCACGAGCAGTACTTC. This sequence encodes CASSLEQGRHEQYF. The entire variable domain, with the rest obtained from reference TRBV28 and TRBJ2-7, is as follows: DVKVTQSSRYLVKRTGEKVFLECVQDMDHENMFWYRQDPGLGLRLIYFSYDVKMKEKGDIPEGYSVSREKKERFSLILESASTNQTSMYLCASSLEQGRHEQYFGPGTRLTVT.

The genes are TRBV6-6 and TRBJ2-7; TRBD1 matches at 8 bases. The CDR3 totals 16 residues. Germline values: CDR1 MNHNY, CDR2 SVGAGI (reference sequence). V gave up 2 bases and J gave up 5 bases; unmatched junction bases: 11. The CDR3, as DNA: TGTGCCAGCAGTTACGTCGCTTTAACAGGGGGAGACGAGCAGTACTTC. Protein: CASSYVALTGGDEQYF.

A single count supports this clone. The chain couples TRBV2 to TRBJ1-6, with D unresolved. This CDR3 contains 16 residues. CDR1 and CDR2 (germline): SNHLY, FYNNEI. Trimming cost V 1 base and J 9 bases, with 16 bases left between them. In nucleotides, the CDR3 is TGTGCCAGCAGTGAAGTTGGTGGCGGGGTCGGTTCACCCCTCCACTTT. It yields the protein CASSEVGGGVGSPLHF.

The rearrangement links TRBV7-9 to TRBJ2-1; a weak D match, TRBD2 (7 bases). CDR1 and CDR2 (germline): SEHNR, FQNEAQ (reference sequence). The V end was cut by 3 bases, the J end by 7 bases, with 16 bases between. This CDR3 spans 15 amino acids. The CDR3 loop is CASSLQGGGLNEQFF. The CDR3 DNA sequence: TGTGCCAGCAGCTTGCAAGGGGGGGGCCTAAATGAGCAGTTCTTC.

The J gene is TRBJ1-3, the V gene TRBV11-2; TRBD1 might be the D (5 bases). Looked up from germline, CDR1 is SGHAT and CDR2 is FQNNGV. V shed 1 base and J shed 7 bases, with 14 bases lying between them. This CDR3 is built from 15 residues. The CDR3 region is CASSLVSGRRNTIYF. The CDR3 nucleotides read TGTGCCAGCAGCTTAGTGTCAGGGAGGCGGAACACCATATATTTT. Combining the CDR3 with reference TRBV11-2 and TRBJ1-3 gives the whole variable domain EAGVAQSPRYKIIEKRQSVAFWCNPISGHATLYWYQQILGQGPKLLIQFQNNGVVDDSQLPKDRFSAERLKGVDSTLKIQPAKLEDSAVYLCASSLVSGRRNTIYFGEGSWLTVV.

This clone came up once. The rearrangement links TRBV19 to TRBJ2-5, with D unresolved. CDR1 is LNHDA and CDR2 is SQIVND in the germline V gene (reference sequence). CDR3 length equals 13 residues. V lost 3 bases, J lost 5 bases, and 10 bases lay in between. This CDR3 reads CASSIQVWETQYF. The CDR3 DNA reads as TGTGCCAGTAGTATCCAGGTTTGGGAGACCCAGTACTTC.

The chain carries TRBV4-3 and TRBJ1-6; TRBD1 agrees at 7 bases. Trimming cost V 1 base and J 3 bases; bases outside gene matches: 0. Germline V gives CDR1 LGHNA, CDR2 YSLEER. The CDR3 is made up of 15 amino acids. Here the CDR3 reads CASSQGQGYNSPLHF. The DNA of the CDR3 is TGCGCCAGCAGCCAAGGACAGGGCTATAATTCACCCCTCCACTTT.

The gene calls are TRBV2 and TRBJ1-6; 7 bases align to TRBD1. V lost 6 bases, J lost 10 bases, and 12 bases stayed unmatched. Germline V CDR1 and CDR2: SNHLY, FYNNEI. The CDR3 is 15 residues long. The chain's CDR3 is CASRPTGVGISPLHF. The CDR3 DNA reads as TGTGCCAGCAGGCCTACAGGGGTGGGGATCTCACCCCTCCACTTT.

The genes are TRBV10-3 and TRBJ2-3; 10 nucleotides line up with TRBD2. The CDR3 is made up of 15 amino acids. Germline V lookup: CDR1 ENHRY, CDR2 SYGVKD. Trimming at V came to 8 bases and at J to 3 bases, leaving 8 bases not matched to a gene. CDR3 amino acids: CAIASGGAWTDTQYF. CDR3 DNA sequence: TGTGCCATCGCTAGCGGGGGTGCATGGACAGATACGCAGTATTTT.

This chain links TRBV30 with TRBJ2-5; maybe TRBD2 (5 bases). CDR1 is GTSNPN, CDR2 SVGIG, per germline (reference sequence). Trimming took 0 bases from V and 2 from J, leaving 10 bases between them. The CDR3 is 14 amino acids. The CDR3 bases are TGTGCCTGGAGTGTACCTACGGGACAAGAGACCCAGTACTTC. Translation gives CAWSVPTGQETQYF. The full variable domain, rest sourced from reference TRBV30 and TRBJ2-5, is SQTIHQWPATLVQPVGSPLSLECTVEGTSNPNLYWYRQAAGRGLQLLFYSVGIGQISSEVPQNLSASRPQDRQFILSSKKLLLSDSGFYLCAWSVPTGQETQYFGPGTRLLVL.

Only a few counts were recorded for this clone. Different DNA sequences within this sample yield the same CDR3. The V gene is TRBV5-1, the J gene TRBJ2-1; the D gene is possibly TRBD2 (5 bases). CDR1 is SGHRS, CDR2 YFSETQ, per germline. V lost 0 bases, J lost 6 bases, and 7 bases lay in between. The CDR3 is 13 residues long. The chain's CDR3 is CASSLEGGNEQFF. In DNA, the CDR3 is TGCGCCAGCAGCTTGGAAGGAGGCAATGAGCAGTTCTTC. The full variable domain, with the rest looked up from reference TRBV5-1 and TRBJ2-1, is KAGVTQTPRYLIKTRGQQVTLSCSPISGHRSVSWYQQTPGQGLQFLFEYFSETQRNKGNFPGRFSGRQFSNSRSEMNVSTLELGDSALYLCASSLEGGNEQFFGPGTRLTVL.

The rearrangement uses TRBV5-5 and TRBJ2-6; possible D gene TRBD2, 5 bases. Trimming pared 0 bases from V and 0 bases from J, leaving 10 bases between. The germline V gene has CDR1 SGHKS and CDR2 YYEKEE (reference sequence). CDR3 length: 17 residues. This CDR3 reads CASSLGGILSGANVLTF. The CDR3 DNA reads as TGTGCCAGCAGCTTGGGAGGGATTCTCTCTGGGGCCAACGTCCTGACTTTC.

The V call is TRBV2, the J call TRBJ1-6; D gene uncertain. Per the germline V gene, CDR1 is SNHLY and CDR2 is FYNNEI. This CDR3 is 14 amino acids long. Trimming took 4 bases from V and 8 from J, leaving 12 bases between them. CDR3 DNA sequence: TGTGCCAGCAGTGTATTAACCGGGGATTCACCCCTCCACTTT. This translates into CASSVLTGDSPLHF.

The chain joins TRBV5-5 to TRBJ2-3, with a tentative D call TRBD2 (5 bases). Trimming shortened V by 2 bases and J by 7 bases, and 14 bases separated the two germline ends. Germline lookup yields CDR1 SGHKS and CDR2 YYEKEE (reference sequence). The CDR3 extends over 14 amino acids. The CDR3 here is CASSLGLAANTQYF. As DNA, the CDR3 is TGTGCCAGCAGCTTAGGGCTAGCAGCAAATACGCAGTATTTT. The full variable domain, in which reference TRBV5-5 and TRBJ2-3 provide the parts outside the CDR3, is DAGVTQSPTHLIKTRGQQVTLRCSPISGHKSVSWYQQVLGQGPQFIFQYYEKEERGRGNFPDRFSARQFPNYSSELNVNALLLGDSALYLCASSLGLAANTQYFGPGTRLTVL.

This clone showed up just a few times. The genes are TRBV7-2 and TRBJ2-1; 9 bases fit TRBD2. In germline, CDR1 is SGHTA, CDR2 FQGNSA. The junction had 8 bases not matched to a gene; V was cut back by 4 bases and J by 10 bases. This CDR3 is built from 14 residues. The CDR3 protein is CASSSGTSRSEQFF. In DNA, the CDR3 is TGTGCCAGCAGCTCGGGGACTAGCCGCAGCGAGCAGTTCTTC.

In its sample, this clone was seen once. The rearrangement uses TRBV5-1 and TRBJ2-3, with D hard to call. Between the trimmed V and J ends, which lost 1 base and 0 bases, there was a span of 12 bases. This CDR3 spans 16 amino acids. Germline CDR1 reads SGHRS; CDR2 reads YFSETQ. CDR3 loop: CASSLSGTSSTDTQYF. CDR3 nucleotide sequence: TGCGCCAGCAGCTTGTCAGGAACTTCTAGCACAGATACGCAGTATTTT.